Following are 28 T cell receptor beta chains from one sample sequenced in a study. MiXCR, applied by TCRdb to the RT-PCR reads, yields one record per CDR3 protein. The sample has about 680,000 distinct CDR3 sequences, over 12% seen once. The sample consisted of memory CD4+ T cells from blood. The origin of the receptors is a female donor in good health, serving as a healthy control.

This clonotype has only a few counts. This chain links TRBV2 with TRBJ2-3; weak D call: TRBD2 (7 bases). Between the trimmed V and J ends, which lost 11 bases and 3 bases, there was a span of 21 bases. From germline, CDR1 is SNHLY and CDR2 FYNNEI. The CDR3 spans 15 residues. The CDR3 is CAGQSGLVFTDTQYF. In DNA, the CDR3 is TGTGCCGGACAGTCTGGACTAGTTTTTACAGATACGCAGTATTTT.

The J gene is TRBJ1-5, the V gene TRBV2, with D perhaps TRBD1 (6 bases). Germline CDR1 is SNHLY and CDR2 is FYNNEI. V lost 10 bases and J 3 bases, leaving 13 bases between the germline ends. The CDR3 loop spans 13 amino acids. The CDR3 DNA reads TGTGCCACCGGGACACACAACAATCAGCCCCAGCATTTT. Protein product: CATGTHNNQPQHF. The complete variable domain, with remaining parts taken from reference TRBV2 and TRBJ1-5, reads EPEVTQTPSHQVTQMGQEVILRCVPISNHLYFYWYRQILGQKVEFLVSFYNNEISEKSEIFDDQFSVERPDGSNFTLKIRSTKLEDSAMYFCATGTHNNQPQHFGDGTRLSIL.

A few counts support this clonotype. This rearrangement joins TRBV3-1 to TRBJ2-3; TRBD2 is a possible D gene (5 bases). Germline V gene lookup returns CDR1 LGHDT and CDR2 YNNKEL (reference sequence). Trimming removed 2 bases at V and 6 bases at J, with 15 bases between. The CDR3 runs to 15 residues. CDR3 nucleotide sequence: TGTGCCAGCAGCCAAAGCGGAGACTTTTGGGATACGCAGTATTTT. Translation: CASSQSGDFWDTQYF.

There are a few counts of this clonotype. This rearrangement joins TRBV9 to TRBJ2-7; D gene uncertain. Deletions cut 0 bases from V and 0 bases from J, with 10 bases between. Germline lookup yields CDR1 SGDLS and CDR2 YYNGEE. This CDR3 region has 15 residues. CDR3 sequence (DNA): TGTGCCAGCAGCGTAGGCCCGCTCCCCTCCTACGAGCAGTACTTC. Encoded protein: CASSVGPLPSYEQYF.

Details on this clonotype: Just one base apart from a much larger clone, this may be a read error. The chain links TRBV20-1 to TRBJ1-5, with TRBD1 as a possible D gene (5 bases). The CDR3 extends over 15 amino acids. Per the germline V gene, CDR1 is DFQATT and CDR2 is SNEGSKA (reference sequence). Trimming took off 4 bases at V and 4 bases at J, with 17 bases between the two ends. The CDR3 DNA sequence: TGCAGTGCTACACCCGTTGTGGCAGGGAATCAGCCCCAGCATTTT. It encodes CSATPVVAGNQPQHF.

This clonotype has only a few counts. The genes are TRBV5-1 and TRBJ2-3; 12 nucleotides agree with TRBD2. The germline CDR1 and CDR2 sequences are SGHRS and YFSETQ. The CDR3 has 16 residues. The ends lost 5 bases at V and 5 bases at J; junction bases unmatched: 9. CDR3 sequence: CASRRLLAGGEDTQYF. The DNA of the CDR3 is TGCGCCAGCAGACGACTACTAGCGGGAGGAGAAGATACGCAGTATTTT.

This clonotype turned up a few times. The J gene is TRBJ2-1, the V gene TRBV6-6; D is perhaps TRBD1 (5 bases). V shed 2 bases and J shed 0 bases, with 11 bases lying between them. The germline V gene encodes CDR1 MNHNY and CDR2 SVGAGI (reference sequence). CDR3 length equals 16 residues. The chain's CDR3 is CASSYPQGSSYNEQFF. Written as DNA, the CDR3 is TGTGCCAGCAGTTACCCTCAGGGAAGCTCCTACAATGAGCAGTTCTTC.

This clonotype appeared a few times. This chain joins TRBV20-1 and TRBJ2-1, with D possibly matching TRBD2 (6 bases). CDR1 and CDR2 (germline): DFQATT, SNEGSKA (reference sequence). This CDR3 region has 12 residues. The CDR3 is CRAPGSGGEQFF. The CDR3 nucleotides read TGCAGGGCACCAGGGTCCGGGGGTGAGCAGTTCTTC.

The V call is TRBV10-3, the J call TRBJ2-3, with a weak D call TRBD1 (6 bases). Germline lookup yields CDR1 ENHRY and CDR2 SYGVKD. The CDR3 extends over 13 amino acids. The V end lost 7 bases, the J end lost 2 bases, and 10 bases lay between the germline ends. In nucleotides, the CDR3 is TGTGCCATCACTAAGGGGGACACAGATACGCAGTATTTT. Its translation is CAITKGDTDTQYF.

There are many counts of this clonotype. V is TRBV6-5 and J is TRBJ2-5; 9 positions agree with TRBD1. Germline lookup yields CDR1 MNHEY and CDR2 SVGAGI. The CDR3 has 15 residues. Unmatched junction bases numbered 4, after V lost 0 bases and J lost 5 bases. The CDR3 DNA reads TGTGCCAGCAGTTACTCGGGACAGGGCCCCGAGACCCAGTACTTC. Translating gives CASSYSGQGPETQYF.

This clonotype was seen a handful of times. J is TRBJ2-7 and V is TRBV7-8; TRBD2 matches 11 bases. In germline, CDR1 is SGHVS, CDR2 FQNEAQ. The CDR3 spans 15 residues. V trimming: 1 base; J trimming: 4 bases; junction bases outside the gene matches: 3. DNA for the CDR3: TGTGCCAGCAGCTTAGTACTAGCGGGGGAATACGAGCAGTACTTC. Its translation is CASSLVLAGEYEQYF. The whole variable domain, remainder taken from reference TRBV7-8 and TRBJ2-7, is GAGVSQSPRYKVAKRGQDVALRCDPISGHVSLFWYQQALGQGPEFLTYFQNEAQLDKSGLPSDRFFAERPEGSVSTLKIQRTQQEDSAVYLCASSLVLAGEYEQYFGPGTRLTVT.

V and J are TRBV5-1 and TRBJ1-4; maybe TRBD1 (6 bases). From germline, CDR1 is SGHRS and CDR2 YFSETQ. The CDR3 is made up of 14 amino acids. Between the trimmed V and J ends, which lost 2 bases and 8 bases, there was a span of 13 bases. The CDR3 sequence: CASSFEQGGEKLFF. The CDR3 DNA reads TGCGCCAGCAGCTTTGAACAGGGTGGGGAAAAACTGTTTTTT.

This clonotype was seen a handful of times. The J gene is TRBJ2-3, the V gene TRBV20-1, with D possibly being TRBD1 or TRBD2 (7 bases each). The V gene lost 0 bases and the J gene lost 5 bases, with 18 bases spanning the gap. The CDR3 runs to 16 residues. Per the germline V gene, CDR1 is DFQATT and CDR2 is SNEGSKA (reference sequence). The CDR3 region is CSARDPGGGSGDTQYF. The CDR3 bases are TGCAGTGCTAGAGATCCAGGGGGGGGCTCGGGAGATACGCAGTATTTT.

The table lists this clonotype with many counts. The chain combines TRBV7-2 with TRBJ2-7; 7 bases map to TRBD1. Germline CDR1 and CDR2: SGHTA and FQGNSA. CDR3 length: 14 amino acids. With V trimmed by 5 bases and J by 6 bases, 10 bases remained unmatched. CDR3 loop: CASSTRQGSGEQYF. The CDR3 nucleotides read TGTGCCAGCAGCACTAGACAGGGCTCGGGCGAGCAGTACTTC.

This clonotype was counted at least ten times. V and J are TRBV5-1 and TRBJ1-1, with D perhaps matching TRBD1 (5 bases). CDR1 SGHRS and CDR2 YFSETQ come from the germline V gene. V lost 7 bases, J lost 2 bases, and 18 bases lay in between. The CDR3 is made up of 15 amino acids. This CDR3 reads CASSPGDRVNTEAFF. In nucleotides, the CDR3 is TGCGCCAGCTCCCCGGGGGATAGGGTTAACACTGAAGCTTTCTTT.

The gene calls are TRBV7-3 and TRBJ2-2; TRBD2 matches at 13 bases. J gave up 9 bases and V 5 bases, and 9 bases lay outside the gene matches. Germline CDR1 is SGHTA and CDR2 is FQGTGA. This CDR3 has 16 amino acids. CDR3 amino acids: CASSPGTSGIIRELFF. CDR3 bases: TGTGCCAGCAGCCCCGGGACTAGCGGGATTATCCGGGAGCTGTTTTTT.

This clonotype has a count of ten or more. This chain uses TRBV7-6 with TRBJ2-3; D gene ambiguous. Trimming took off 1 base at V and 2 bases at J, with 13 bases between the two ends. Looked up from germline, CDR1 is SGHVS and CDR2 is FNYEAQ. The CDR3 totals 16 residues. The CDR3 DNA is TGTGCCAGCAGCTTAGGGAGTAGTGCGGCCACAGATACGCAGTATTTT. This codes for CASSLGSSAATDTQYF. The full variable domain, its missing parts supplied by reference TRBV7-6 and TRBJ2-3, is GAGVSQSPRYKVTKRGQDVALRCDPISGHVSLYWYRQALGQGPEFLTYFNYEAQQDKSGLPNDRFSAERPEGSISTLTIQRTEQRDSAMYRCASSLGSSAATDTQYFGPGTRLTVL.

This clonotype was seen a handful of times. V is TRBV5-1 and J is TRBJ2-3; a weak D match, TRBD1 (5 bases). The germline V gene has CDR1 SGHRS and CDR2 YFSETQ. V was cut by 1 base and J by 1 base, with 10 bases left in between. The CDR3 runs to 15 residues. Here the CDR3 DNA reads TGCGCCAGCAGCTTGTATGGGGCACGCACAGATACGCAGTATTTT. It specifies CASSLYGARTDTQYF. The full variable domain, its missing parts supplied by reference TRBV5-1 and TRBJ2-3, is KAGVTQTPRYLIKTRGQQVTLSCSPISGHRSVSWYQQTPGQGLQFLFEYFSETQRNKGNFPGRFSGRQFSNSRSEMNVSTLELGDSALYLCASSLYGARTDTQYFGPGTRLTVL.

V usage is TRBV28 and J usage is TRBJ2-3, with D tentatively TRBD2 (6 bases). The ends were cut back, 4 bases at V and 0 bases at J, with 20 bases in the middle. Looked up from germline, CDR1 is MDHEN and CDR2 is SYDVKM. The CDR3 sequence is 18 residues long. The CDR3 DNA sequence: TGTGCCAGCAGTTCCTCTATTGGGCGGCTAGCGAGCACAGATACGCAGTATTTT. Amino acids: CASSSSIGRLASTDTQYF.

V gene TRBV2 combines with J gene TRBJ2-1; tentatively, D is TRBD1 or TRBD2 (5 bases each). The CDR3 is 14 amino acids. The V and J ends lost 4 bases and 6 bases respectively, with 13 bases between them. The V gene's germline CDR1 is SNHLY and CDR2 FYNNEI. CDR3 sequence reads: CASSVGGPPNEQFF. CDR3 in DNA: TGTGCCAGCAGTGTTGGGGGACCACCCAATGAGCAGTTCTTC. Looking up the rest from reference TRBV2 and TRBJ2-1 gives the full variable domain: EPEVTQTPSHQVTQMGQEVILRCVPISNHLYFYWYRQILGQKVEFLVSFYNNEISEKSEIFDDQFSVERPDGSNFTLKIRSTKLEDSAMYFCASSVGGPPNEQFFGPGTRLTVL.

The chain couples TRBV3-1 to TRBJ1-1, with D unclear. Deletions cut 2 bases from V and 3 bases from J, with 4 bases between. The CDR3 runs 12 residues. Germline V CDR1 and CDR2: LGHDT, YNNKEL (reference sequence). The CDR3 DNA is TGTGCCAGCAGCCAAACGTACACTGAAGCTTTCTTT. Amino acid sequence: CASSQTYTEAFF.

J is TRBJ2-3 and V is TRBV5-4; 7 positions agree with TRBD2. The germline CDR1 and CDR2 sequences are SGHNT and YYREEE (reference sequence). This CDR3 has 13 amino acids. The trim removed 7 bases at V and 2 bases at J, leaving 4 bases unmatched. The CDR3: CASGLGATDTQYF. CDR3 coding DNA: TGTGCCAGCGGACTAGGGGCCACAGATACGCAGTATTTT.

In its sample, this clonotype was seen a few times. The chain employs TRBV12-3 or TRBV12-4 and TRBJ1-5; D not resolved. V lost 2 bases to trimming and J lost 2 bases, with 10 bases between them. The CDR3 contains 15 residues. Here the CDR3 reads CASSLSRLGNQPQHF. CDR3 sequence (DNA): TGTGCCAGCAGTTTAAGTCGTTTGGGCAATCAGCCCCAGCATTTT.

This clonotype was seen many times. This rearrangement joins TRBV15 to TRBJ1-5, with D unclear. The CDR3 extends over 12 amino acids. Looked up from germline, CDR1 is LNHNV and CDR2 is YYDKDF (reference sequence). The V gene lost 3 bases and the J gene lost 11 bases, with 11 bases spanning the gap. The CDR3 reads CATSRHGEAQHF. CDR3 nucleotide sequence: TGTGCCACCAGCAGGCACGGGGAGGCCCAGCATTTT.

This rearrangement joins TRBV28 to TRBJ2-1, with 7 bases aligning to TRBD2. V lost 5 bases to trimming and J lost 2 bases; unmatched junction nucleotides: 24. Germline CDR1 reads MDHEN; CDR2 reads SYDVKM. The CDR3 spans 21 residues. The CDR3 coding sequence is TGTGCCAGCAGTGGAAACGGCGCTAGCTGGGGGGAGGGGCTCACCTACAATGAGCAGTTCTTC. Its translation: CASSGNGASWGEGLTYNEQFF.

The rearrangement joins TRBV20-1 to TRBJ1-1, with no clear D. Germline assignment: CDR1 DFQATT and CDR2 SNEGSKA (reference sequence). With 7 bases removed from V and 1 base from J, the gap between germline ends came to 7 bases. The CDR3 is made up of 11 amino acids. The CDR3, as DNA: TGCAGTGTAAGACGGAACACTGAAGCTTTCTTT. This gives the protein CSVRRNTEAFF.

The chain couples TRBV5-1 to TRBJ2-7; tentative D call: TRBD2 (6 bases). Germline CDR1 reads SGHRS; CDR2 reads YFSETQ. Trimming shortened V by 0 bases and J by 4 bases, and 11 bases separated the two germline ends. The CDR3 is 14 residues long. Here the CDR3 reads CASSLDGSTYEQYF. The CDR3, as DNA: TGCGCCAGCAGCTTGGACGGGAGCACATACGAGCAGTACTTC.

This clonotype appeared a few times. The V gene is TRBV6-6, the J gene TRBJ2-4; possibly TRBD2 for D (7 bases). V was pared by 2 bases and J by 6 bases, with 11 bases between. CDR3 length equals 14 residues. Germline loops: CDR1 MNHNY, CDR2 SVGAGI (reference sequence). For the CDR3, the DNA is TGTGCCAGCAGTTACGCGGGGGCGGCAAACATTCAGTACTTC. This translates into CASSYAGAANIQYF.